Here is one TCR beta chain with its context. Its antigen is not yet known. One base away there is no much larger clone; base qualities are not given. Healthy HIV-negative adults with no recently reported acute infections or vaccinations were included as donors. All donors were Caucasian adults living in Nashville, Tennessee, USA. For unsorted samples, tens of millions of PBMCs were counted, and genomic DNA was extracted using the QIAamp DNA Blood Mini kit. Blood was obtained by leukapheresis, after which PBMCs were separated by Ficoll-Histopaque density gradient centrifugation and cryopreserved in liquid nitrogen vapor phase. These data are taken from a study of shared clonotypes between healthy human individuals (dated by TCRdb to 2018 to 2021). Regarding the research as a whole: The cohort included a few men and two women between 18 and 49 years of age. Between about 0.8 and 9 billion PBMCs per donor were obtained by leukapheresis. To estimate repertoire size and how much clonotypes are shared between individuals, the study performed deep sequencing of blood TCR repertoires from five healthy adults. Different laboratories and diverse techniques were used to prepare libraries and sequence TCR repertoires, to increase sequencing depth and limit assay-specific biases.

The research as a whole found: Only blood was sampled, and tissue TCR repertoires likely differ from those in blood. Pairwise subsampling indicated that sequencing depth was expected to affect the degree of clonotype sharing among donors. Because the study included only a small number of donors, the genetic and exposure-history diversity represented was limited.

TCR CDR3 regions were amplified from genomic DNA by multiplex PCR using the deep immunoSEQ assay. Extracted genomic DNA from each cell subset was spread evenly across all wells of several immunoSEQ 96-well plates, with each plate serving as a replicate. For unsorted PBMC, around 330 ng genomic DNA, equal to roughly 32,000 T cell genomes, was loaded into each replicate PCR. Unsorted PBMC genomic DNA was sequenced across ten immunoSEQ deep assay plates. The purified libraries were quantified using a Qubit 3.0 fluorometer, sized with a Bioanalyzer 2100, and then quantified again using the KAPA Library Quantification kit. Every immunoSEQ 96-well plate was sequenced on a dedicated single-read 150-cycle Illumina NextSeq 550 flow cell. The authors' pipeline ran thus. Because only junctional sequences without quality scores were contained in the immunoSEQ output, filtering matching that applied to full-length reads could not be performed. Sequences were annotated with PyIR, a Python wrapper for IgBLAST v1.9, using IMGT germline references to assign V/J genes and CDR3. Any read was removed if the V/J assignment was weak (E-value above 1e-6), the CDR3 was missing, or the read contained stop codons, out-of-frame junctions, or ambiguous translated residues. A V3J clonotype was defined by an identical inferred V gene, J gene, and CDR3 amino acid sequence. Percentage overlap between repertoires was computed as shared unique clonotypes divided by the size of the smaller repertoire. RTK rarefaction, the Chao1 estimator, and Recon v2.1 estimates of unobserved clonotypes were used to assess repertoire richness. TCRdb mirrors the immuneACCESS table, restricted to in-frame sequences. Some clones are absent from its copies; in checked studies, under half trace to an unresolved V gene, and the reason for the others is unknown. The V and J calls and clone size come from that table; D and trimming were worked out from the DNA. Recorded for this sample are about 490,000 clones; 79% of them occurred a single time. The ten largest clones add up to less than 15% of the sample.

Germline trimming: 5 bases from V, 4 bases from J; junction bases outside gene matches: 4. Per the germline V gene, MNHEY is the CDR1 and SVGAGI is the CDR2. Including the terminal cysteine and phenylalanine, the CDR3 comprises 15 residues. Only the CDR3 DNA is retained, 45 bases long and in frame from the first base. The V gene is TRBV6-5 and the J gene is TRBJ2-1; 11 bases in the junction line up with TRBD2. The sequenced sample consisted of PBMCs. This TCR came from a middle-aged woman in good health. Some clones in this sample may be carry-over from other donors' samples. The CDR3 amino acid sequence is: CASSRGTSGYNEQFF. The bases are TGTGCCAGCAGTCGAGGGACTAGCGGATACAATGAGCAGTTCTTC.